Listed below are T cell receptor beta chains from one sample, sequenced in a study of identical twins. TCRdb reprocessed the 5' RACE reads with MiXCR, giving one entry per CDR3 protein. The sample yields 250,000 or so distinct CDR3 sequences, about 8% seen once. This same sample was also part of a study on yellow fever vaccine responses in identical twins.

Sequencing input: CD8+ T cells sorted from blood. All receptors come from a woman younger than 30 in good health. CDR3s include the opening cysteine and the closing phenylalanine or tryptophan. D genes are given only for firm matches. Clone size, where shown, is once, few, many, or a class for clones that have expanded.

V	size	D	J	DNA	CDR3
TRBV7-8	NA	TRBD1	TRBJ2-7	TGTGCCAGCAGCCCCGACAGGGTGGCGGACGAGCAGTACTTC	CASSPDRVADEQYF
TRBV5-1	many	NA	TRBJ2-3	TGCGCCAGCGCCCCGGAGAGGGACTCCCCTTCGGATACGCAGTATTTT	CASAPERDSPSDTQYF
TRBV5-1	few	NA	TRBJ2-1	TGCGCCAGCAGCCCCGCCGTCGGAGGGGGGTCCTACAATGAGCAGTTCTTC	CASSPAVGGGSYNEQFF
TRBV28	few	NA	TRBJ2-7	TGTGCCAGCCGAATGGGGGCAGGGTACCACGAGCAGTACTTC	CASRMGAGYHEQYF
TRBV5-6	many	TRBD2	TRBJ2-3	TGTGCCAGCAGCTTGGTTCGGGGGGGCCCAGATACGCAGTATTTT	CASSLVRGGPDTQYF
TRBV15	NA	NA	TRBJ2-1	TGTGCCACCAGGGAAACAGCGGTAAATGAGCAGTTCTTC	CATRETAVNEQFF
TRBV7-9	NA	NA	TRBJ2-5	TGTGCCAGCAGCCGCAGCCCAGGGGCCCAAGAGACCCAGTACTTC	CASSRSPGAQETQYF
TRBV7-3	few	NA	TRBJ1-1	TGTGCCAGCAGCTTAACAGGCGGAATAAACACTGAAGCTTTCTTT	CASSLTGGINTEAFF
TRBV4-3	few	NA	TRBJ1-2	TGCGCCAGCAGCCAAGATAGACAGTACTCGTATGGCTACACCTTC	CASSQDRQYSYGYTF
TRBV20-1	NA	NA	TRBJ2-1	TGCAGTGCTAGAGATGGGTTGGTGGGACCCTACAATGAGCAGTTCTTC	CSARDGLVGPYNEQFF
TRBV7-2	NA	NA	TRBJ2-7	TGTGCCTCAGCCTTGGCCTACGAGCAGTACTTC	CASALAYEQYF
TRBV20-1	few	TRBD1	TRBJ2-2	TGCAGTGCTCCCCACCCTCAACGGGACAGGGTTATAACCGGGGAGCTGTTTTTT	CSAPHPQRDRVITGELFF
TRBV7-8	few	NA	TRBJ1-3	TGTGCCAGCAGCTTAGGACCGGGAATCTCTGGAAACACCATATATTTT	CASSLGPGISGNTIYF
TRBV29-1	many	NA	TRBJ2-5	TGCAGCGTCCAGGCGACACCTCAAGAGACCCAGTACTTC	CSVQATPQETQYF
TRBV3-1	NA	TRBD2	TRBJ2-7	TGTGCCAGCAGCCAAGTCCAGGCGGGGGCCTACGAGCAGTACTTC	CASSQVQAGAYEQYF
TRBV28	many	TRBD1	TRBJ2-7	TGTGCCAGCAGTCCTAACGCCCCTGAACAGGGGGCGCGGGGCGAGCAGTACTTC	CASSPNAPEQGARGEQYF
TRBV29-1	many	NA	TRBJ2-7	TGCAGCGTTGAAGTTGGGACGCAGACCTACGAGCAGTACTTC	CSVEVGTQTYEQYF
TRBV20-1	NA	TRBD2	TRBJ2-7	TGCAGTGCTCCAGATAGCGGGAGGAACTCCTACGAGCAGTACTTC	CSAPDSGRNSYEQYF
TRBV4-2	NA	NA	TRBJ2-7	TGTGCCAGCAGCTCCGGGTCCTTCTGCGAGCAGTACTTC	CASSSGSFCEQYF
TRBV4-3	NA	TRBD2	TRBJ2-7	TGCGCCAGCAGCCAAGATACTAGCGGGCTAAACGAGCAGTACTTC	CASSQDTSGLNEQYF
TRBV5-1	NA	NA	TRBJ1-4	TGCGCCAGCAGAGGGGAAAAACTGTTTTTT	CASRGEKLFF
TRBV28	many	NA	TRBJ2-2	TGTGCCAGCAGTTTATCATACCGGGACAAGAACACCGGGGAGCTGTTTTTT	CASSLSYRDKNTGELFF
TRBV12-3/TRBV12-4	many	NA	TRBJ1-1	TGTGCCAGCAGTGCGAACACTGAAGCTTTCTTT	CASSANTEAFF
TRBV9	NA	NA	TRBJ1-5	TGTGCCAGCAGCGTAGACAATAGCAATCAGCCCCAGCATTTT	CASSVDNSNQPQHF
TRBV7-2	many	NA	TRBJ2-2	TGTGCCACCCACGGAGGGAGAGGTGACACCGGGGAGCTGTTTTTT	CATHGGRGDTGELFF
TRBV28	NA	NA	TRBJ2-7	TGTGCCAGCAGTCCGTCCACAGGGTTGAGCTCCTACGAGCAGTACTTC	CASSPSTGLSSYEQYF
TRBV11-1	few	NA	TRBJ2-7	TGTGCCAGCAGCTCCCTCGCGGCCTCCTACGAGCAGTACTTC	CASSSLAASYEQYF
TRBV19	NA	TRBD1	TRBJ1-1	TGTGCCAGTACCATAAACCCGGGACAGGGAAGAAGAACTGAAGCTTTCTTT	CASTINPGQGRRTEAFF
TRBV7-9	NA	TRBD2	TRBJ2-1	TGTGCCAGCAGCTCCCTAGCGGGGGACTCCTACAATGAGCAGTTCTTC	CASSSLAGDSYNEQFF
TRBV11-2	few	TRBD1	TRBJ2-7	TGTGCCAGCAGAAACGACTGGGCTGTGGGACAGAATTACGAGCAGTACTTC	CASRNDWAVGQNYEQYF
TRBV12-3/TRBV12-4	few	NA	TRBJ2-2	TGTGCCAGCAGTTTTCCAGCAAACACCGGGGAGCTGTTTTTT	CASSFPANTGELFF
TRBV12-3/TRBV12-4	many	NA	TRBJ2-2	TGTGCCAGCAGTTTTGGGGGGCCGGGGCACACCGGGGAGCTGTTTTTT	CASSFGGPGHTGELFF
TRBV15	many	TRBD2	TRBJ2-5	TGTGCCACCAGCGGAGCGGGGTACCAAGAGACCCAGTACTTC	CATSGAGYQETQYF
TRBV4-3	NA	TRBD2	TRBJ2-7	TGCGCCAGCAGCCAGGGACTAGCGACTTTCGCCTACGAGCAGTACTTC	CASSQGLATFAYEQYF
TRBV20-1	many	TRBD1	TRBJ2-7	TGCAGTGCTACAGACGCCGGGACAGGGATCTACGAGCAGTACTTC	CSATDAGTGIYEQYF
TRBV2	many	TRBD1	TRBJ2-1	TGTGCCAGCAGTAAACCCGGGACAGGGGTAGGCAATGAGCAGTTCTTC	CASSKPGTGVGNEQFF
TRBV11-2	NA	NA	TRBJ2-4	TGTGCCAGCAGCTCGCCCCCGGATCAAGCCAAAAACATTCAGTACTTC	CASSSPPDQAKNIQYF
TRBV4-3	few	NA	TRBJ1-1	TGCGCCAGCAGCCAAGATTATAGGTTGGACACTGAAGCTTTCTTT	CASSQDYRLDTEAFF
TRBV6-5	many	TRBD1	TRBJ2-5	TGTGCCAGCAGTTTCCGACAGGGTGGGGAGACCCAGTACTTC	CASSFRQGGETQYF
TRBV12-3/TRBV12-4	many	NA	TRBJ2-7	TGTGCCAGCAGTTTATGGCCCTACGAGCAGTACTTC	CASSLWPYEQYF
TRBV29-1	few	TRBD1	TRBJ1-5	TGCAGCGTAATAGAGGGACAGGGGGCTGAGCCCCAGCATTTT	CSVIEGQGAEPQHF
TRBV6-1	NA	NA	TRBJ2-7	TGTGCCAGCAGTGAAGACAGGGTCCTGGCGGGATTCTACGAGCAGTACTTC	CASSEDRVLAGFYEQYF
TRBV20-1	few	NA	TRBJ2-7	TGCAGTGCTAGAGATAGTGGACAGCCATACGAGCAGTACTTC	CSARDSGQPYEQYF
TRBV2	many	NA	TRBJ1-5	TGTGCCAGCAACGGTGCTACTTCTAATCAGCCCCAGCATTTT	CASNGATSNQPQHF
TRBV6-5	NA	NA	TRBJ2-5	TGTGCCAGCAGCGCCTTGGAGGAGACCCAGTACTTC	CASSALEETQYF
TRBV14	NA	NA	TRBJ1-2	TGTGCCAGCAGCCAACCCGGACAGAGTTATGGCTACACCTTC	CASSQPGQSYGYTF
TRBV7-6	few	NA	TRBJ2-7	TGTGCCAGCAGCTTAGCCGAAACCTACGAGCAGTACTTC	CASSLAETYEQYF
TRBV4-3	NA	TRBD2	TRBJ2-7	TGCGCCAGCAGCCATACGACTAGCGGAATTGACGAGCAGTACTTC	CASSHTTSGIDEQYF
TRBV27	many	TRBD2	TRBJ2-3	TGTGCCAGCAGCCTAACTAGCGGGAGCGTGTGGGATACGCAGTATTTT	CASSLTSGSVWDTQYF
TRBV12-3/TRBV12-4	many	NA	TRBJ1-3	TGTGCCAGCAGAGGGGGGACTAAATCACGACCTGGAAACACCATATATTTT	CASRGGTKSRPGNTIYF